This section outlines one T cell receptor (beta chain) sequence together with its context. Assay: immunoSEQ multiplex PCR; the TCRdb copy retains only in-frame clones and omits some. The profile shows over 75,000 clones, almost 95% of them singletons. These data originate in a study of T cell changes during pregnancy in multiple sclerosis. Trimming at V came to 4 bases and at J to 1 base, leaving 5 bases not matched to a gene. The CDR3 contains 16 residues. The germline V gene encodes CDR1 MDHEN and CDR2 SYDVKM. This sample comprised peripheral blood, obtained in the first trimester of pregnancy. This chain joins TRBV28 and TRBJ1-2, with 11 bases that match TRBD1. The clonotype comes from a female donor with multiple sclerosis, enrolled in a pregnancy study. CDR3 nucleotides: TGTGCCAGCAGTTCGGACAGGGGGCTTCGTAACTATGGCTACACCTTC. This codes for CASSSDRGLRNYGYTF.